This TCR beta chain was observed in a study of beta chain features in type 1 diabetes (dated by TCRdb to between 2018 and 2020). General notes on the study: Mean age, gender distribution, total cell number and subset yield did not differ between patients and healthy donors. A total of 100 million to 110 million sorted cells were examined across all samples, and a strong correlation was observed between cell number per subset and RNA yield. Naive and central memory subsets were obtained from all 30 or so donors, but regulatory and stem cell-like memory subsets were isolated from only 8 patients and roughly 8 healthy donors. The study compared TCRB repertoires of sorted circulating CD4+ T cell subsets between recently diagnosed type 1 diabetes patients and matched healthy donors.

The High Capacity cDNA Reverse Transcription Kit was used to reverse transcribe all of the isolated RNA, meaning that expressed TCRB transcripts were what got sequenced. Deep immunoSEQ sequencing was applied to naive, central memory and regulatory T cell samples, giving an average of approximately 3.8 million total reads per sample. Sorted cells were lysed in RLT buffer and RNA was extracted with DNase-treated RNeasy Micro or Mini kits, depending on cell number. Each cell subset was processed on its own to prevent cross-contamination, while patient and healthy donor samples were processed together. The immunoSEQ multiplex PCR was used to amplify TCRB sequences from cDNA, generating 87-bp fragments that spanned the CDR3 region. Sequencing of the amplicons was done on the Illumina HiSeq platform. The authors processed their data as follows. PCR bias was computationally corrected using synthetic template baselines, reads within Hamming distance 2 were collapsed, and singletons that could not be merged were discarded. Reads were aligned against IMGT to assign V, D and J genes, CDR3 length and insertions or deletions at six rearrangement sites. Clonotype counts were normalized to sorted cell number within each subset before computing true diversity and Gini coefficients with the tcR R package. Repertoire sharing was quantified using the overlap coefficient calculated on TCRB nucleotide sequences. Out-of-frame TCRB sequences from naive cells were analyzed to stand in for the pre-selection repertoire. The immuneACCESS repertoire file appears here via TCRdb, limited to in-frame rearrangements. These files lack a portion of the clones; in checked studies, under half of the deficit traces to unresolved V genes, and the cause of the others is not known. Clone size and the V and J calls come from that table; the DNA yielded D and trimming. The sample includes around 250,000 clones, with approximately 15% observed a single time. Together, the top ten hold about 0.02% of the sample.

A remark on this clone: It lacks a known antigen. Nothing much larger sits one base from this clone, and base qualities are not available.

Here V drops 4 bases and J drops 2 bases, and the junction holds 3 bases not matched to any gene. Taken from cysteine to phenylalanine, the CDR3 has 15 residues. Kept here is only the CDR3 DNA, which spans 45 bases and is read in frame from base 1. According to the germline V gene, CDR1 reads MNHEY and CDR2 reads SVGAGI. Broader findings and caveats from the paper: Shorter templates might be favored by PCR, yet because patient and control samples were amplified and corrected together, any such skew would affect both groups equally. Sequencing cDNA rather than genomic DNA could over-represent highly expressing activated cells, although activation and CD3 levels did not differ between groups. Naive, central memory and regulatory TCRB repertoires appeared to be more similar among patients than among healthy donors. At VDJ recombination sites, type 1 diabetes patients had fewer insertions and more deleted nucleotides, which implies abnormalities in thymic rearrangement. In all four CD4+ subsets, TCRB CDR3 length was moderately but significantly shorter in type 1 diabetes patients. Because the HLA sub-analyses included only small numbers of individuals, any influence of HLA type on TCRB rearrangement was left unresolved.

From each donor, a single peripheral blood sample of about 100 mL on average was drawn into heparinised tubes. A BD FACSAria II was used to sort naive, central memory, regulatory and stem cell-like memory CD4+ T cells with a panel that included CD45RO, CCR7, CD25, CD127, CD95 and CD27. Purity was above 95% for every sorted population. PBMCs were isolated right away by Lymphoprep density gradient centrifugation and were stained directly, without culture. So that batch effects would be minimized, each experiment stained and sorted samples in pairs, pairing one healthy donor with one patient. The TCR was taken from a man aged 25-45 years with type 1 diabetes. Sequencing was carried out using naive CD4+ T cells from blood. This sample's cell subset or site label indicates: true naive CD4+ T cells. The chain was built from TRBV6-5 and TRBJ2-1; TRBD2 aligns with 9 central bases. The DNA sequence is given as TGTGCCAGCAGTTCGATAGCGGGGGCCTACAATGAGCAGTTCTTC. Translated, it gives CASSSIAGAYNEQFF.